These T cell receptor beta chains were read from a single sample in a study of PD-1 blockade in classical Hodgkin lymphoma. Profiled with immunoSEQ multiplex PCR; TCRdb holds only in-frame clones, not every one. The table lists about 7,100 clones, 78% of them singletons. Sequencing was performed on peripheral blood mononuclear cells (PBMCs). These TCRs come from a human donor with classical Hodgkin lymphoma. Both conserved end residues are trimmed from each CDR3. The D gene is left open where the match is weak. Rows may omit the clone size; those that give it use once, few, many or a size class.

j_call | clone_size | v_call | cdr3_length | d_call | cdr3_aa
TRBJ2-1 | - | TRBV6-5 | 10 | - | ASSPAADEQF
TRBJ1-6 | few | TRBV18 | 11 | - | ASSLDSRSPLH
TRBJ1-1 | - | TRBV5-1 | 14 | TRBD1 | ASSQSRTGGNTEAF
TRBJ2-3 | - | TRBV7-2 | 14 | - | ASSLVGTGFTDTQY
TRBJ2-5 | - | TRBV5-1 | 9 | - | ASSSQETQY
TRBJ1-2 | - | TRBV10-3 | 9 | - | AIKAFYGYT
TRBJ1-2 | - | TRBV5-2 | 12 | - | ASNTRREYDGYT
TRBJ2-5 | few | TRBV4-2 | 14 | TRBD2 | ASSQEGTGGQETQY
TRBJ1-1 | - | TRBV5-8 | 12 | TRBD1 | ASSLQGARTEAF
TRBJ1-5 | few | TRBV6-1 | 11 | TRBD1 | ASSFTGGEPQH
TRBJ1-1 | - | TRBV9 | 12 | - | ASSPMVGSTEAF
TRBJ1-5 | - | TRBV2 | 14 | - | ASSEGAPGAGQPQH
TRBJ1-5 | - | TRBV2 | 12 | - | ASSEARGNQPQH
TRBJ1-1 | - | TRBV7-9 | 13 | TRBD1 | ASSLTGGGKSEAF
TRBJ1-2 | - | TRBV5-4 | 12 | - | ASSRQDSNYGYT
TRBJ2-3 | - | TRBV5-1 | 14 | TRBD2 | ASSSGLAGGTDTQY
TRBJ2-7 | - | TRBV7-2 | 13 | - | ASSRVGRLTYEQY
TRBJ2-1 | - | TRBV5-1 | 11 | - | ASSLEGHNEQF
TRBJ1-5 | - | TRBV1 | 13 | - | TSRQAERKGQPQH
TRBJ2-3 | - | TRBV11-2 | 14 | TRBD2 | ASTITGAGGTDTQY
TRBJ1-2 | once | TRBV6-6 | 13 | TRBD1 | ASSYFGTAYYGYT
TRBJ2-7 | - | TRBV6-1 | 11 | - | ASSVEAFVEQY
TRBJ1-1 | - | TRBV2 | 13 | TRBD1 | ASSELGQANTEAF
TRBJ2-7 | once | TRBV2 | 10 | - | ASGLHSYEQY
TRBJ2-7 | - | TRBV10-2 | 10 | - | ASSDSLLEQY
TRBJ2-7 | - | TRBV5-6 | 11 | - | ASSLEATYEQY
TRBJ2-1 | - | TRBV2 | 12 | TRBD2 | ASSLLRGDNEQF